Each of the 5 T cell receptor beta chains below was sequenced from the same sample in a study of Graves' ophthalmopathy and Graves' hyperthyroidism. The TCR beta CDR3 regions underwent amplification from RNA transcripts. HTBI primers primed a first-round RT-PCR, and a second-round multiplex PCR followed. In TCRdb, the multiplex PCR reads were re-called with MiXCR into one record per CDR3 protein. The table includes about 1.1 million distinct CDR3 sequences, 36% detected once. Sequencing input: peripheral blood or thyroid tissue (not recorded which). These receptors were collected from an adult man with Graves' hyperthyroidism.

The V gene is TRBV10-1, the J gene TRBJ2-7; TRBD1 might be the D (6 bases). The germline V gene encodes CDR1 WNHNN and CDR2 SYGVQD (reference sequence). The germline V and J ends were trimmed by 2 bases and 2 bases, with 10 bases remaining between them. This CDR3 region has 14 residues. This CDR3 reads CASSEGGQTYEQYF. In DNA, the CDR3 is TGCGCCAGCAGTGAGGGAGGACAGACCTACGAGCAGTACTTC.

The V call is TRBV7-9, the J call TRBJ1-5; maybe TRBD1 (5 bases). CDR1 and CDR2 from the germline V gene are SEHNR and FQNEAQ (reference sequence). The CDR3 is 16 residues long. Trimming left V 7 bases short and J 8 bases short, with 24 bases between. Here the CDR3 reads CASTPAPGGPSEPQHF. DNA of the CDR3: TGTGCCAGCACCCCAGCACCCGGGGGACCGTCCGAGCCCCAGCATTTT.

This clonotype was recorded many times. The chain carries TRBV29-1 and TRBJ2-7; D possibly corresponds to TRBD1 (5 bases). CDR1 is SQVTM, CDR2 ANQGSEA, per germline. Trimming stripped 7 bases from V and 5 bases from J, with 12 bases between. CDR3 length: 11 amino acids. CDR3 sequence: CSALQVHEQYF. Written as DNA, the CDR3 is TGCAGCGCTCTACAGGTCCACGAGCAGTACTTC.

The chain recombines TRBV10-3 with TRBJ2-7, with TRBD1 matching over 9 bases. Losses at the gene ends were 2 bases for V and 5 bases for J; bases not matched to a gene: 7. Germline-derived CDR1 and CDR2 are ENHRY and SYGVKD. The CDR3 contains 15 residues. CDR3 amino acids: CAISEVPGQGDEQYF. The CDR3 region has the DNA TGTGCCATCAGTGAGGTCCCGGGACAGGGCGACGAGCAGTACTTC.

This clonotype has ten or more counts. V gene TRBV6-6 combines with J gene TRBJ1-6; 7 positions agree with TRBD1. V lost 8 bases to trimming and J lost 3 bases; unmatched junction nucleotides: 7. The CDR3 length is 15 residues. The germline V gene has CDR1 MNHNY and CDR2 SVGAGI (reference sequence). Here the CDR3 DNA reads TGTGCCAGCGGCGACAGGGCCCTCTATAATTCACCCCTCCACTTT. This sequence encodes CASGDRALYNSPLHF.